This TCR beta chain was recorded in a study of human T cells and chemical hapten exposure. Study summary: All through the approximately 24-week study, the scalp of each patient received diphenylcyclopropenone doses weekly.

Time point specified: pre-sensitization, week 0. As for treatment: therapeutic diphenylcyclopropenone sensitization with weekly scalp DPC. For the library, individual cDNA molecules each received unique molecular identifiers. TCRdb recomputed calls from the RACE reads with MiXCR, one row per CDR3 protein. The sample lists 85,000 to 130,000 distinct CDR3 sequences, roughly 12% seen once, with about 1.6% in the top ten. V was clipped by 5 bases and J by 8 bases, with 10 bases between them. Per germline, CDR1 MNHEY and CDR2 SVGEGT. The CDR3 is made up of 12 amino acids. Regarding this clonotype: The antigen remains undetermined.

The study, taken as a whole, reports: The study found that DPC sensitization did not change TCRs above 1 in 1000 frequency.

Sequenced material: whole blood, taken in connection with sensitization to the hapten diphenylcyclopropenone (DPC). The TCR comes from a woman aged 45-59 years with alopecia areata. Some clones in this sample may be carry-over from other donors' samples. The chain has TRBV6-2 or TRBV6-3 and TRBJ2-1, with TRBD1 as a possible D gene (5 bases). The CDR3 spells CASSPRGYEQFF. In DNA form, the CDR3 reads TGTGCCAGCAGTCCAAGGGGCTATGAGCAGTTCTTC.